This T cell receptor beta chain is from a study of T cells expressing NK-cell markers. Study-wide background: The TCR beta repertoires were obtained from sorted CD3+CD56+NKG2C+, CD3+CD56+NKG2C- and CD3+CD56-NKG2C+ T cells.

Notes on this clonotype: Its antigen is unidentified.

Study outcomes and limitations: Questions lingered over whether expanded NKG2C+ T cell clones were HCMV-specific. Several donors showed dominant NKG2C+ clonotypes comprising about 1.0-7.5% of their CD8+ T cells.

UMIs accompanied the 5'RACE template switching by which TCR beta cDNA was made. TCRdb re-analyzed the 5' RACE reads; it lists each CDR3 protein once, without DNA. The repertoire table contains roughly 160,000 distinct CDR3 sequences. The CDR3 is 13 residues long. Germline V gene sequence: CDR1 SEHNR, CDR2 FQNEAQ (reference sequence). The material sequenced was blood T cells: a sorted CD56 or NKG2C T cell subset, CD4+ or CD8+ T cells, or bulk PBMC T cells (not recorded which). The origin of this receptor is a man aged 18-70 years in good health. The chain combines TRBV7-9 with TRBJ2-1; TCRdb lists TRBD2, though no DNA is available to test this call. The CDR3 loop reads CASGTTNYNEQFF.